The 20 T cell receptor beta chains below come from one sample, sequenced in a study of spatial heterogeneity in lung cancer. Time point meaning: blood at routine non-recurrence follow-up after resection. In each case, whole RNA from tumor, nontumor lung or frozen PBMC was sequenced unsorted. TCRdb passed the 5' RACE reads through MiXCR, listing each CDR3 protein once. Of 20,000 to 30,000 distinct CDR3 sequences detected, around 6% appear once; the ten largest clones hold around 21%. This specimen consisted of PBMCs, obtained at follow-up. The receptors here all came from a male donor with early-stage non-small cell lung cancer.

The chain has TRBV3-1 and TRBJ1-5, with D tentatively TRBD1 (5 bases). CDR3 length: 16 residues. V was clipped by 1 base and J by 1 base, with 11 bases between them. Germline values: CDR1 LGHDT, CDR2 YNNKEL (reference sequence). The DNA of the CDR3 is TGTGCCAGCAGCCAAGGAGAGGCAGGGAGCAATCAGCCCCAGCATTTT. Protein: CASSQGEAGSNQPQHF.

This clonotype was recorded at least ten times. J is TRBJ2-5 and V is TRBV2; D might be TRBD1 or TRBD2, each matching 5 bases. The CDR3 has 14 residues. Germline CDR1 reads SNHLY; CDR2 reads FYNNEI. V was shortened by 5 bases and J by 1 base, with 11 bases between the two germline ends. DNA for the CDR3: TGTGCCAGCAGTAGGGACGGGCCCCAAGAGACCCAGTACTTC. It encodes CASSRDGPQETQYF.

The CDR3 is CASQEQGSPLHF. CDR3 DNA: TGTGCCAGCCAAGAACAGGGAAGCCCCCTCCACTTT. The rearrangement links TRBV25-1 to TRBJ1-6; tentative D call: TRBD1 (6 bases). Germline V CDR1 and CDR2: MGHDK, SYGVNS. CDR3 length: 12 amino acids. Trimming stripped 8 bases from V and 13 bases from J, with 15 bases between.

This clonotype was found many times. CDR3 protein: CASSLEGANEKLFF. CDR3 DNA sequence: TGTGCCAGCAGTTTAGAAGGGGCTAATGAAAAACTGTTTTTT. This chain joins TRBV12-3 or TRBV12-4 and TRBJ1-4, with D maybe TRBD1 (5 bases). The CDR3 has 14 residues. V dropped 1 base and J dropped 3 bases, with 6 bases sitting between them.

This chain connects TRBV24-1 to TRBJ2-2; D is ambiguous. Germline V gene lookup returns CDR1 KGHDR and CDR2 SFDVKD. The CDR3 consists of 11 residues. V was pared by 4 bases and J by 8 bases, with 4 bases between. CDR3 DNA: TGTGCCACCAGTGAGAGGGGGGAGCTGTTTTTT. It translates to CATSERGELFF.

This sequence joins TRBV6-5 and TRBJ2-1; 11 bases match TRBD2. This CDR3 is 15 amino acids long. The germline V gene encodes CDR1 MNHEY and CDR2 SVGAGI. Losses at the gene ends were 5 bases for V and 4 bases for J; bases not matched to a gene: 4. The CDR3 DNA is TGTGCCAGCAGTAGGGGACTAGCGGCTTACAATGAGCAGTTCTTC. Protein product: CASSRGLAAYNEQFF.

The table lists this clonotype with many counts. The chain links TRBV20-1 to TRBJ2-1; 8 nucleotides match TRBD1. Germline-derived CDR1 and CDR2 are DFQATT and SNEGSKA (reference sequence). Losses at the gene ends were 0 bases for V and 9 bases for J; bases not matched to a gene: 4. This CDR3 has 13 residues. The CDR3 nucleotides are TGCAGTGCTAGAGACAGGGGGCCCAGTGAGCAGTTCTTC. Translation gives CSARDRGPSEQFF.

There are many counts of this clonotype. The chain is built from TRBV7-2 and TRBJ1-2; no firm D call. This CDR3 region has 16 residues. V was clipped by 1 base and J by 7 bases, with 19 bases between them. Germline CDR1 reads SGHTA; CDR2 reads FQGNSA. CDR3 DNA: TGTGCCAGCAGCTTAGTTCTAACGGGATTTCGTGTTGGCTACACCTTC. Translated, it gives CASSLVLTGFRVGYTF.

This clonotype was seen more than once but under ten times. CDR3 protein: CASSQSEGYNIQYF. The CDR3 DNA sequence: TGTGCCAGCAGCCAATCTGAGGGATATAACATTCAGTACTTC. This chain connects TRBV3-1 to TRBJ2-4, with D maybe TRBD2 (5 bases). The germline gives CDR1 LGHDT, CDR2 YNNKEL (reference sequence). The V and J ends lost 2 bases and 7 bases respectively, with 12 bases between them. The CDR3 runs 14 residues.

This clonotype was detected ten times or more. The J gene is TRBJ2-1, the V gene TRBV7-2, with D tentatively TRBD1 (5 bases). In germline, CDR1 is SGHTA, CDR2 FQGNSA. Trimming cost V 1 base and J 9 bases, with 7 bases left between them. The CDR3 consists of 12 residues. The CDR3, as DNA: TGTGCCAGCAGCTTAGAAGGGGTTGAGCAGTTCTTC. Translation: CASSLEGVEQFF.

This clonotype was recorded many times. The chain uses TRBV11-1 and TRBJ2-2; weak D call: TRBD1 (8 bases). Germline lookup yields CDR1 SGHAT and CDR2 FQDESV (reference sequence). The CDR3 consists of 15 residues. Trimming cost V 5 bases and J 6 bases, with 16 bases left between them. The CDR3 loop is CASSPTGEGAGELFF. Here the CDR3 DNA reads TGTGCCAGCAGCCCGACAGGGGAGGGGGCCGGGGAGCTGTTTTTT.

At least ten counts were recorded for this clonotype. In DNA, the CDR3 is TGCGCCAGCAGCCTGGGACAGGGGGCAATCAAGGATACGCAGTATTTT. Its protein is CASSLGQGAIKDTQYF. The V and J genes are TRBV5-1 and TRBJ2-3; 12 nucleotides match TRBD1. This CDR3 is 16 amino acids long. Trimming took 4 bases from V and 6 from J; bases not matched to a gene: 9. CDR1 SGHRS and CDR2 YFSETQ come from the germline V gene. Full variable domain (outside the CDR3, taken from reference TRBV5-1 and TRBJ2-3): KAGVTQTPRYLIKTRGQQVTLSCSPISGHRSVSWYQQTPGQGLQFLFEYFSETQRNKGNFPGRFSGRQFSNSRSEMNVSTLELGDSALYLCASSLGQGAIKDTQYFGPGTRLTVL.

This clonotype was seen repeatedly, ten times or more. The chain recombines TRBV12-3 or TRBV12-4 with TRBJ1-2; the D gene is possibly TRBD1 (5 bases). The CDR3 spans 13 residues. The V gene lost 4 bases and the J gene lost 8 bases, with 14 bases spanning the gap. CDR3 sequence reads: CASSSRQINGYTF. The CDR3 region has the DNA TGTGCCAGCAGTTCCAGACAGATTAACGGCTACACCTTC.

This clonotype was picked up a small number of times. V usage is TRBV6-2 or TRBV6-3 and J usage is TRBJ2-5, with a possible D match to TRBD2 (6 bases). The CDR3 contains 17 residues. From germline, CDR1 is MNHEY and CDR2 SVGEGT. V lost 2 bases, J lost 5 bases, and 21 bases lay in between. CDR3 in amino acids: CASSYPSGGPVVETQYF. The CDR3 nucleotides read TGTGCCAGCAGTTACCCTTCCGGAGGGCCGGTCGTCGAGACCCAGTACTTC.

In this sample, this clonotype turned up many times. V usage is TRBV3-1 and J usage is TRBJ1-6, with D tentatively TRBD1 (6 bases). The germline V gene encodes CDR1 LGHDT and CDR2 YNNKEL (reference sequence). Trimming shortened V by 3 bases and J by 7 bases, and 10 bases separated the two germline ends. There are 14 residues in the CDR3. CDR3: CASSQVQGNSPLHF. The CDR3 region has the DNA TGTGCCAGCAGCCAGGTACAGGGAAATTCACCCCTCCACTTT.

This clonotype was counted at least ten times. The CDR3 loop reads CSARNQETQYF. CDR3 in DNA: TGCAGTGCGAGAAACCAAGAGACCCAGTACTTC. The chain recombines TRBV20-1 with TRBJ2-5, with no clear D. Germline loops: CDR1 DFQATT, CDR2 SNEGSKA (reference sequence). The V and J ends lost 6 bases and 0 bases respectively, with 5 bases between them. This CDR3 is built from 11 residues.

The rearrangement joins TRBV6-5 to TRBJ1-5; D might be TRBD1 (5 bases). There are 14 residues in the CDR3. The V gene lost 6 bases and the J gene lost 7 bases, with 16 bases spanning the gap. Germline CDR1 and CDR2: MNHEY and SVGAGI. The CDR3 is CASSQAGDGQPQHF. As DNA, the CDR3 is TGTGCCAGCAGCCAGGCGGGGGATGGCCAGCCCCAGCATTTT.

This clonotype was detected many times. The rearrangement uses TRBV5-1 and TRBJ2-7; possible D gene TRBD2, 5 bases. The length of the CDR3 is 14 residues. V shed 0 bases and J shed 5 bases, with 12 bases lying between them. CDR1 SGHRS and CDR2 YFSETQ come from the germline V gene. The DNA for the CDR3 is TGCGCCAGCAGCTTGGTCCAAGCTAGCAACGAGCAGTACTTC. It yields the protein CASSLVQASNEQYF.

This clonotype was picked up many times. The CDR3 reads CASYVGGSTDTQYF. CDR3 sequence (DNA): TGCGCCAGCTACGTGGGGGGCTCCACAGATACGCAGTATTTT. The chain couples TRBV5-1 to TRBJ2-3; D could derive from TRBD1 or TRBD2 (6 bases each). In germline, CDR1 is SGHRS, CDR2 YFSETQ. The CDR3 extends over 14 amino acids. V lost 7 bases and J lost 2, with 14 bases in between.

Many counts were recorded for this clonotype. The chain combines TRBV28 with TRBJ2-7; 8 bases are a match to TRBD1. The CDR3 length is 14 residues. Germline-derived CDR1 and CDR2 are MDHEN and SYDVKM. The junction had 4 bases not matched to a gene; V was cut back by 3 bases and J by 3 bases. The CDR3 DNA reads TGTGCCAGCAGTTTGACAGGGGAAAACTACGAGCAGTACGTC. Its protein is CASSLTGENYEQYV.